This is a list of T cell receptor beta chains from one sample in a study of T cell responses to AZD1222 COVID-19 vaccine. Here immunoSEQ multiplex PCR was the method, and the copy in TCRdb shows in-frame clones only, minus some. This sample has 130,000 or so clones, with about nine tenths found just once. The sample consisted of peripheral blood, taken 28 days after the second AZD1222 dose. The receptor source for this set is an adult who received the AZD1222 COVID-19 vaccine. CDR3s include the opening cysteine and the closing phenylalanine or tryptophan. Each record gives: V gene, clone size, D gene, J gene, CDR3 protein, CDR3 DNA. D genes are given only for firm matches. Where a row states a size, it is once, few, many or the class of an expanded clone; other rows omit it.

TRBV2	few	TRBD1	TRBJ1-6	CASGDRPNSPLHF	TGTGCCAGCGGGGACAGGCCGAATTCACCCCTCCACTTT
TRBV29-1	.	.	TRBJ1-2	CSVEPGARYGYTF	TGCAGCGTTGAGCCAGGGGCTAGATATGGCTACACCTTC
TRBV7-8	.	.	TRBJ1-2	CASSSPRDRSFNYGYTF	TGTGCCAGCAGCTCCCCCAGGGACCGCAGCTTTAACTATGGCTACACCTTC
TRBV6-5	.	.	TRBJ1-1	CAIGIGGSDTEAFF	TGTGCCATCGGTATCGGGGGTAGTGACACTGAAGCTTTCTTT
TRBV4-1	.	TRBD2	TRBJ2-5	CASSLIAGGETQYF	TGCGCCAGCAGCCTCATAGCGGGGGGGGAGACCCAGTACTTC
TRBV5-8	.	.	TRBJ1-5	CASSRGGYQPQHF	TGTGCCAGCAGCCGGGGGGGGTACCAGCCCCAGCATTTT
TRBV7-6	.	.	TRBJ2-1	CASSLDQGSNEQFF	TGTGCCAGCAGCTTAGATCAGGGAAGCAATGAGCAGTTCTTC
TRBV6-5	.	TRBD1	TRBJ1-2	CASRRDRAANYGYTF	TGTGCCAGCAGAAGGGACAGGGCTGCTAACTATGGCTACACCTTC
TRBV5-1	.	.	TRBJ1-3	CASSEYSGNTIYF	TGCGCCAGCAGCGAATACTCTGGAAACACCATATATTTT
TRBV3-1/TRBV3-2	.	TRBD2	TRBJ2-1	CASSQGTSESNEQFF	TGTGCCAGCAGCCAAGGGACTAGCGAATCCAATGAGCAGTTCTTC
TRBV10-3	.	.	TRBJ2-7	CAIGGLEGAYEQYF	TGTGCCATCGGGGGGCTCGAGGGGGCCTACGAGCAGTACTTC
TRBV20-1	.	TRBD1	TRBJ2-7	CSAFDRDEQYF	TGCAGTGCCTTCGACAGGGACGAGCAGTACTTC
TRBV18	.	TRBD1	TRBJ1-6	CASSPPGQGNSPLHF	TGTGCCAGCTCACCACCGGGACAGGGCAATTCACCCCTCCACTTT
TRBV27	.	.	TRBJ1-2	CASGGLGEGLPYGYTF	TGTGCCAGTGGGGGCCTAGGGGAGGGGCTCCCTTATGGCTACACCTTC
TRBV7-3	.	.	TRBJ2-2	CASSPPGANTGELFF	TGTGCCAGCAGCCCGCCCGGGGCGAACACCGGGGAGCTGTTTTTT
TRBV18	.	.	TRBJ1-3	CASSQGVASGNTIYF	TGTGCCAGCTCACAGGGGGTAGCCTCTGGAAACACCATATATTTT
TRBV29-1	.	.	TRBJ1-2	CSVPGGHYGYTF	TGCAGCGTTCCGGGTGGCCACTATGGCTACACCTTC
TRBV7-9	few	.	TRBJ2-7	CASSPKLKEPDSYEQYF	TGTGCCAGCAGCCCTAAGTTAAAGGAGCCGGACTCCTACGAGCAGTACTTC
TRBV30	.	.	TRBJ2-5	CAWSAGETQYF	TGTGCCTGGAGTGCGGGCGAGACCCAGTACTTC
TRBV2	.	.	TRBJ1-2	CASSEATPIGRDGYTF	TGTGCCAGCAGTGAAGCGACCCCCATAGGTCGGGACGGCTACACCTTC
TRBV7-2	.	TRBD1	TRBJ1-2	CASSLREGALNYGYTF	TGTGCCAGCAGCCTCCGTGAGGGGGCATTGAACTATGGCTACACCTTC
TRBV20-1	.	.	TRBJ1-1	CSARGGGEAFF	TGCAGTGCTAGAGGGGGTGGTGAAGCTTTCTTT
TRBV18	.	TRBD1	TRBJ1-2	CASSQTPGQGGEYGYTF	TGTGCCAGCTCACAAACACCGGGACAGGGGGGAGAGTATGGCTACACCTTC
TRBV7-9	once	.	TRBJ1-5	CASSHKGVNQPQHF	TGTGCCAGCAGTCATAAGGGGGTCAATCAGCCCCAGCATTTT
TRBV18	.	TRBD2	TRBJ2-2	CASSPGLANTGELFF	TGTGCCAGCTCACCGGGACTAGCGAACACCGGGGAGCTGTTTTTT
TRBV5-1	once	TRBD1	TRBJ1-1	CASSLTGSDTEAFF	TGCGCCAGCAGTCTGACAGGGTCGGACACTGAAGCTTTCTTT
TRBV5-4	once	.	TRBJ2-5	CASSSRGPGTQYF	TGTGCCAGCAGCTCCAGGGGCCCTGGGACCCAGTACTTC
TRBV10-3	.	.	TRBJ1-4	CAIRDAYNEKLFF	TGTGCCATCAGGGATGCTTATAATGAAAAACTGTTTTTT
TRBV7-3	.	TRBD2	TRBJ2-3	CASSLTIAGGIDTQYF	TGTGCCAGCAGCTTAACCATAGCGGGGGGCATAGATACGCAGTATTTT
TRBV5-1	.	.	TRBJ2-7	CASRNGQYEQYF	TGCGCCAGCAGAAACGGACAGTACGAGCAGTACTTC
TRBV18	.	.	TRBJ1-6	CASSPESSYNSPLHF	TGTGCCAGCTCACCAGAGAGCTCCTATAATTCACCCCTCCACTTT
TRBV30	once	TRBD2	TRBJ2-4	CAWSVAGGRGNIQYF	TGTGCCTGGAGTGTAGCGGGGGGCCGTGGAAACATTCAGTACTTC
TRBV2	.	.	TRBJ1-1	CASSEYRSISEAFF	TGTGCCAGCAGTGAATACCGCTCTATCTCTGAAGCTTTCTTT
TRBV7-9	.	.	TRBJ1-1	CASSLALGRTEAFF	TGTGCCAGCAGCTTAGCATTGGGAAGGACTGAAGCTTTCTTT
TRBV12-5	once	.	TRBJ1-5	CASGLPGDISNQPQHF	TGTGCTAGTGGTTTGCCGGGGGACATTAGCAATCAGCCCCAGCATTTT
TRBV12-3/TRBV12-4	once	.	TRBJ1-2	CASSFQGGYTF	TGTGCCAGCAGTTTCCAAGGCGGCTACACCTTC
TRBV10-3	.	TRBD1	TRBJ1-2	CAISSGQGNYGYTF	TGTGCCATCAGTTCGGGACAGGGGAACTATGGCTACACCTTC
TRBV7-2	.	.	TRBJ2-5	CASSLVGPQETQYF	TGTGCCAGCAGCTTAGTTGGGCCGCAAGAGACCCAGTACTTC
TRBV11-3	.	.	TRBJ2-2	CASTRRSAGELFF	TGTGCCAGCACCAGGAGGTCCGCCGGGGAGCTGTTTTTT
TRBV5-4	.	.	TRBJ2-1	CASRNSYNEQFF	TGTGCCAGCAGGAATTCCTACAATGAGCAGTTCTTC
TRBV11-2	.	.	TRBJ2-2	CASSLGGDTGELFF	TGTGCCAGCAGCTTAGGCGGCGACACCGGGGAGCTGTTTTTT
TRBV27	.	.	TRBJ2-4	CASSPLAPQAKNIQYF	TGTGCCAGCAGTCCGCTGGCCCCCCAAGCCAAAAACATTCAGTACTTC